The T cell receptor (beta chain) described here comes from a study of T-cell memory formation after mild COVID-19. Each CDR3 protein gets one entry after TCRdb re-called the 5' RACE reads with MiXCR. The sample yields around 410,000 distinct CDR3 sequences, less than 25% seen once. Regarding this clonotype: The antigen is unknown.

Whole-study results and caveats: The study found contracting CD4+ clones mainly in CM and EM and contracting CD8+ clones in EMRA. There was a balanced CD4/CD8 profile in clones contracting day 15 to 85, and later expanders leaned CD4+.

The germline V gene has CDR1 SQVTM and CDR2 ANQGSEA. The V gene lost 4 bases and the J gene lost 8 bases, with 20 bases spanning the gap. This CDR3 region has 14 residues. The sequence came from an adult woman who had mild COVID-19 (a few samples of this study predate the infection). Cell type and time point are not known. Sequencing was performed on PBMCs or a T cell subset sorted from them (not recorded which). The V gene is TRBV29-1, the J gene TRBJ1-2, with D possibly TRBD1 on 6 matching bases. CDR3 residues: CSVVERQATIGYTF. DNA of the CDR3: TGCAGCGTTGTAGAGAGACAGGCGACCATCGGCTACACCTTC.